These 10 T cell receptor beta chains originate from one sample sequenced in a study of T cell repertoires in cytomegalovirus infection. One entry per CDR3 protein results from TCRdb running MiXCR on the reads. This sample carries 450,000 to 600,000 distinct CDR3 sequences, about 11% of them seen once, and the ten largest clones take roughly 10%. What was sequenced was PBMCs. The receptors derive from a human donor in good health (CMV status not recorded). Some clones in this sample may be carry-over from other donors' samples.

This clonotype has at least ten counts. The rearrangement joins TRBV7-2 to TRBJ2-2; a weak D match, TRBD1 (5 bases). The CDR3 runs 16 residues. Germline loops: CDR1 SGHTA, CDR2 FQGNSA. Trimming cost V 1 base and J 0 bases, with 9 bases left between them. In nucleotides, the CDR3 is TGTGCCAGCAGCTTAGACAGGATACCGAACACCGGGGAGCTGTTTTTT. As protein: CASSLDRIPNTGELFF.

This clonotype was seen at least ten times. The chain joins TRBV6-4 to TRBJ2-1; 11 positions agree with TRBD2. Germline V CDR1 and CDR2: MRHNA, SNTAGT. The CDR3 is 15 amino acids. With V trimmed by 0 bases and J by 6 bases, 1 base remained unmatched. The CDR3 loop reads CASSDSSGGANEQFF. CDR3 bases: TGTGCCAGCAGTGACTCTAGCGGGGGGGCCAATGAGCAGTTCTTC.

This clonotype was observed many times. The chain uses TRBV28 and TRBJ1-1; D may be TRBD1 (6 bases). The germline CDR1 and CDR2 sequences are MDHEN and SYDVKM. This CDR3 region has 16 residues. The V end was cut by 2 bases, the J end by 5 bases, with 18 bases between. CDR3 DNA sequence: TGTGCCAGCAGTTTAGAGGGGGGGGAGAGTGGGACTGAAGCTTTCTTT. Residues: CASSLEGGESGTEAFF.

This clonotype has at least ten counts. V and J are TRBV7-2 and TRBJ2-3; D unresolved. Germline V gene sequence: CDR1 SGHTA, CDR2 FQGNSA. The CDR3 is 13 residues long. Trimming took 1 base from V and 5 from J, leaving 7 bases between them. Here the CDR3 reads CASSLDSVDTQYF. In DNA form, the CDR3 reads TGTGCCAGCAGCTTAGACTCGGTAGATACGCAGTATTTT.

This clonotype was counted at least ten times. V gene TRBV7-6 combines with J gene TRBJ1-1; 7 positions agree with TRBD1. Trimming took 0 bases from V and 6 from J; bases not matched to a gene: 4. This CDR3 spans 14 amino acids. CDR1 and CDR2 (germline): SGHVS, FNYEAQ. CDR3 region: CASSLADRVAEAFF. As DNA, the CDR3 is TGTGCCAGCAGCTTAGCAGACAGGGTCGCTGAAGCTTTCTTT.

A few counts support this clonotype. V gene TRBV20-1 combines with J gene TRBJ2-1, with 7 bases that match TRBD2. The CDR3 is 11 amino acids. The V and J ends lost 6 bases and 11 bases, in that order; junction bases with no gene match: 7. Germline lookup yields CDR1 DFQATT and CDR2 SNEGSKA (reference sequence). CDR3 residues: CSAILADQQFF. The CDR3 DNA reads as TGCAGTGCAATCCTAGCGGATCAGCAGTTCTTC.

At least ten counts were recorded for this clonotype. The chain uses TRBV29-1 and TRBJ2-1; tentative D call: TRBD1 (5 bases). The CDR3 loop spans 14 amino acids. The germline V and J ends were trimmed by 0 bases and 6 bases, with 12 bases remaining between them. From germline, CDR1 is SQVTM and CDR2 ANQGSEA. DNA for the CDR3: TGCAGCGTTGAAGATGGCAGGGTAGGCAATGAGCAGTTCTTC. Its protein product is CSVEDGRVGNEQFF.

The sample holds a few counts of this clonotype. CDR3 region: CATAKGRGANEQYF. CDR3 coding DNA: TGTGCCACCGCCAAAGGACGAGGGGCTAACGAGCAGTACTTC. V gene TRBV2 combines with J gene TRBJ2-7; tentatively, D is TRBD1 or TRBD2 (5 bases each). The germline V and J ends were trimmed by 10 bases and 5 bases, with 21 bases remaining between them. The length of the CDR3 is 14 residues. The germline V gene encodes CDR1 SNHLY and CDR2 FYNNEI.

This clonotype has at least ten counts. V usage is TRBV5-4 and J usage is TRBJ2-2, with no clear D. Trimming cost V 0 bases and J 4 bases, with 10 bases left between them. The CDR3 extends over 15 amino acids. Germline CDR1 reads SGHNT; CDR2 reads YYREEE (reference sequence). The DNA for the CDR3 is TGTGCCAGCAGCTTGGTCACGCGCGGCACCGGGGAGCTGTTTTTT. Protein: CASSLVTRGTGELFF.

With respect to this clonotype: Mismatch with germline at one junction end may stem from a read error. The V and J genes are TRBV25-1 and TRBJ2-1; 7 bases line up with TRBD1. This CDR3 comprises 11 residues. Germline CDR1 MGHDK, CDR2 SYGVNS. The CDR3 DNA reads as TGTGCCAGCAGCAAAGGGGACAGACGGCTCTTC. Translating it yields CASSKGDRRLF.